Each of the 8 T cell receptor beta chains below was sequenced from the same sample in a study of T cell responses to AZD1222 COVID-19 vaccine. The data were produced by immunoSEQ multiplex PCR, yet TCRdb's version contains in-frame clones alone and is incomplete. The sample has tens of thousands of clones; approximately 92% are singletons. The sequences come from peripheral blood, collected 28 days after the second AZD1222 dose. These receptors originate from an adult who received the AZD1222 COVID-19 vaccine.

V usage is TRBV28 and J usage is TRBJ1-2; D is unclear. The V gene's germline CDR1 is MDHEN and CDR2 SYDVKM. Trimming shortened V by 3 bases and J by 5 bases, and 7 bases separated the two germline ends. The CDR3 runs 12 residues. The CDR3 DNA follows: TGTGCCAGCAGTTTCGCGATTTATGGCTACACCTTC. This encodes CASSFAIYGYTF.

The chain employs TRBV19 and TRBJ1-6; D is possibly TRBD1 (5 bases). The V end was cut by 5 bases, the J end by 8 bases, with 13 bases between. Per the germline V gene, CDR1 is LNHDA and CDR2 is SQIVND (reference sequence). CDR3 length equals 14 residues. Here the CDR3 DNA reads TGTGCCAGTAGTTCCTTGGGACGGGATTCACCCCTCCACTTT. Its translation: CASSSLGRDSPLHF.

The V and J genes are TRBV7-9 and TRBJ2-5; TRBD2 agrees at 10 bases. Germline-derived CDR1 and CDR2 are SEHNR and FQNEAQ (reference sequence). The CDR3 runs to 15 residues. The trim removed 1 base at V and 5 bases at J, leaving 4 bases unmatched. CDR3 in DNA: TGTGCCAGCAGCTTAGAGGCTAGCGGGAGTGAGACCCAGTACTTC. This codes for CASSLEASGSETQYF.

The J gene is TRBJ2-1, the V gene TRBV6-2 or TRBV6-3; no definite D call. Germline values: CDR1 MNHEY, CDR2 SVGEGT. V lost 5 bases, J lost 5 bases, and 4 bases lay in between. This CDR3 region has 11 residues. CDR3: CASSDNNEQFF. As DNA, the CDR3 is TGTGCCAGCAGTGATAACAATGAGCAGTTCTTC.

This clone was recorded only once. The genes are TRBV19 and TRBJ2-7; D remains unclear. V lost 8 bases and J 6 bases, leaving 11 bases between the germline ends. CDR1 is LNHDA, CDR2 SQIVND, per germline (reference sequence). The CDR3 covers 11 residues. The CDR3, as DNA: TGTGCCAGTCAAAAGGGTTCCGAGCAGTACTTC. Translating gives CASQKGSEQYF.

This chain connects TRBV9 to TRBJ1-2; tentatively, D is TRBD1 (5 bases). The CDR3 totals 12 residues. Per germline, CDR1 SGDLS and CDR2 YYNGEE. Between the trimmed V and J ends, which lost 1 base and 8 bases, there was a span of 9 bases. CDR3 protein: CASSVLGTGYTF. For the CDR3, the DNA is TGTGCCAGCAGCGTATTAGGGACCGGCTACACCTTC.

The rearrangement uses TRBV19 and TRBJ2-5, with a weak D call TRBD1 (5 bases). Germline V gives CDR1 LNHDA, CDR2 SQIVND (reference sequence). Trimming removed 6 bases from V and 4 bases from J, with 12 bases in between. The CDR3 sequence is 13 residues long. The CDR3 nucleotides are TGTGCCAGTAGGCAGGGATACGGAGAGACCCAGTACTTC. Translation: CASRQGYGETQYF.

A few counts support this clone. The CDR3 loop is CASSPPAGAIDTQYF. The CDR3 DNA reads TGTGCCAGCAGCCCCCCGGCAGGGGCGATAGATACGCAGTATTTT. The chain recombines TRBV7-9 with TRBJ2-3, with D maybe TRBD1 (6 bases). V was shortened by 5 bases and J by 5 bases, with 17 bases between the two germline ends. In germline, CDR1 is SEHNR, CDR2 FQNEAQ (reference sequence). The CDR3 is made up of 15 amino acids.